This T cell receptor (beta chain) originates from a study of T cell clones after liver transplantation. The CDR3 has 17 amino acids. Germline trimming cut 4 bases from V and 7 bases from J; bases unmatched to any gene: 9. Germline V lookup: CDR1 SGHNT, CDR2 YENEEA. Using immunoSEQ multiplex PCR, the repertoire was profiled, and TCRdb retains in-frame clones only, with some absent. Among more than 100,000 clones listed, around four fifths were seen once. The J gene is TRBJ2-1, the V gene TRBV11-3; 14 bases fit TRBD2. The sequence was obtained from a human patient who received a liver transplant. Some T cells may be provided by the graft donor. Sequences were derived from CD4+ T cells from blood, sampled approximately 50 months after liver transplant. The CDR3 nucleotides are TGTGCCAGCAGCTCCGGGACTAGCGGGAGAGAAAGAAATGAGCAGTTCTTC. Protein product: CASSSGTSGRERNEQFF.